The 17 T cell receptor beta chains below all came from one sample that was sequenced in a study of prognosis after radiotherapy for stage I lung cancer. From genomic DNA, TCR beta CDR3 was amplified by two-round multiplex PCR. Primers targeting each individual TRBV and TRBJ gene were applied in first-round PCR. In TCRdb, the multiplex PCR reads were re-called with MiXCR into one record per CDR3 protein. Here the sample spans more than 30,000 distinct CDR3 sequences, approximately 46% being singletons. The sequences come from PBMCs, collected before or after stereotactic body radiation therapy (not recorded which). The receptor source for this set is a donor aged 50 or older with non-small cell lung cancer.

This clonotype has ten or more counts. Written as DNA, the CDR3 is TGTGCCAGCAGCCCCGTTGGGCGGTCGAACACCGGGGAGCTGTTTTTT. This codes for CASSPVGRSNTGELFF. The chain uses TRBV7-9 and TRBJ2-2, with D hard to call. V dropped 5 bases and J dropped 0 bases, with 13 bases sitting between them. Germline V gene data show CDR1 as SEHNR and CDR2 as FQNEAQ (reference sequence). The CDR3 runs to 16 residues.

This clonotype has ten or more counts. The chain carries TRBV6-1 and TRBJ2-7; 11 nucleotides match TRBD2. The CDR3 consists of 20 residues. After removal of 6 bases from V and 4 bases from J, the junction contained 23 bases not matched to a gene. Per germline, CDR1 MNHNS and CDR2 SASEGT. CDR3 sequence reads: CASSLSRTRLAGRREYEQYF. In DNA form, the CDR3 reads TGTGCCAGCAGCCTGAGCCGGACCAGACTAGCGGGGCGGCGGGAGTACGAGCAGTACTTC.

This clonotype was counted many times. The gene calls are TRBV29-1 and TRBJ2-2, with 13 bases that match TRBD2. Germline values: CDR1 SQVTM, CDR2 ANQGSEA. The CDR3 is 14 residues long. V shed 7 bases, J shed 6 bases, and the junction held 5 bases outside the gene matches. CDR3 sequence: CSAMTSGRPGELFF. The CDR3 DNA sequence: TGCAGCGCTATGACTAGCGGGAGGCCCGGGGAGCTGTTTTTT.

In its sample, this clonotype was seen many times. CDR3 in amino acids: CASSLNGGVYEQYF. Written as DNA, the CDR3 is TGTGCCAGCAGTTTAAACGGGGGGGTTTACGAGCAGTACTTC. The chain combines TRBV27 with TRBJ2-7, with 8 bases aligning to TRBD2. Germline-derived CDR1 and CDR2 are MNHEY and SMNVEV (reference sequence). The V segment lost 2 bases and the J segment 4 bases; nucleotides outside the gene matches: 4. The CDR3 is made up of 14 amino acids.

This clonotype was observed many times. The chain uses TRBV6-2 or TRBV6-3 and TRBJ2-3, with 7 bases aligning to TRBD2. The germline V gene encodes CDR1 MNHEY and CDR2 SVGEGT. The CDR3 runs 15 residues. Unmatched junction bases numbered 12, after V lost 10 bases and J lost 2 bases. The CDR3: CATSMGGGSTDTQYF. The CDR3, as DNA: TGTGCCACCTCGATGGGGGGGGGATCCACAGATACGCAGTATTTT.

This clonotype occurred many times. The CDR3 protein is CASSLAGGLEKAQYF. CDR3 DNA sequence: TGTGCCAGCAGCTTAGCCGGGGGCCTAGAGAAGGCCCAGTACTTC. J is TRBJ2-5 and V is TRBV7-2; D possibly uses TRBD1 or TRBD2 (6 bases each). The V gene's germline CDR1 is SGHTA and CDR2 FQGNSA. With 0 bases removed from V and 9 bases from J, the gap between germline ends came to 17 bases. This CDR3 region has 15 residues.

The chain carries TRBV6-4 and TRBJ2-7; 10 nucleotides agree with TRBD2. The CDR3 runs 20 residues. The germline V gene encodes CDR1 MRHNA and CDR2 SNTAGT. V was clipped by 1 base and J by 1 base; unmatched bases: 16. The CDR3 nucleotides are TGTGCCAGCAGTGACTACCGAAAAGGACTAGCGGACATCCGATCCTACGAGCAGTACTTC. It yields the protein CASSDYRKGLADIRSYEQYF.

This chain links TRBV20-1 with TRBJ1-1; a weak D match, TRBD1 (5 bases). This CDR3 is 14 amino acids long. V gave up 6 bases and J gave up 6 bases, with 20 bases separating them. The germline CDR1 and CDR2 sequences are DFQATT and SNEGSKA (reference sequence). DNA of the CDR3: TGCAGTGCCCCTCGGTGGGGGACTGGTGCTGAAGCTTTCTTT. It is translated as CSAPRWGTGAEAFF.

At least ten counts were recorded for this clonotype. The genes are TRBV5-5 and TRBJ1-5; 7 positions agree with TRBD1. CDR3 length: 13 residues. The ends lost 4 bases at V and 8 bases at J; junction bases unmatched: 6. The germline V gene has CDR1 SGHKS and CDR2 YYEKEE (reference sequence). CDR3 in amino acids: CASSATGQKPQHF. In DNA, the CDR3 is TGTGCCAGCAGCGCGACGGGACAGAAGCCCCAGCATTTT.

As to this clonotype: At one end the junction does not follow the germline gene, possibly because of a read error. The chain has TRBV27 and TRBJ2-3; TRBD2 matches at 7 bases. Germline values: CDR1 MNHEY, CDR2 SMNVEV (reference sequence). This CDR3 comprises 15 residues. Here the CDR3 reads CARSLWTRGTDTQYF. The DNA for the CDR3 is TGTGCCAGAAGTTTATGGACTAGAGGGACAGATACGCAGTATTTT.

This clonotype was detected many times. The J gene is TRBJ2-1, the V gene TRBV9; perhaps TRBD2 as D (5 bases). V dropped 0 bases and J dropped 9 bases, with 13 bases sitting between them. Germline CDR1 and CDR2: SGDLS and YYNGEE. The CDR3 has 14 amino acids. This chain's CDR3 is CASSVVDSVGEQFF. CDR3 nucleotides: TGTGCCAGCAGCGTAGTGGACTCCGTTGGTGAGCAGTTCTTC.

Only one count was recorded for this clonotype. The chain is built from TRBV25-1 and TRBJ2-7; 10 bases map to TRBD2. Unmatched junction bases numbered 4, after V lost 7 bases and J lost 4 bases. CDR3 length: 13 residues. The germline V gene has CDR1 MGHDK and CDR2 SYGVNS. CDR3 in DNA: TGTGCCAGCAAGTCTAGCGGGAGTTACGAGCAGTACTTC. Translating it yields CASKSSGSYEQYF.

This clonotype is judged medium-sized (0.01 to 0.1%). This rearrangement joins TRBV28 to TRBJ1-2, with 8 bases fitting TRBD1. CDR1 is MDHEN and CDR2 is SYDVKM in the germline V gene. Trimming removed 5 bases from V and 4 bases from J; junction bases left unmatched: 18. The CDR3 is made up of 18 amino acids. CDR3 in DNA: TGTGCCAGCAGTATTGCGGGGGCAGGGGGCGCGAAAGGCTATGGCTACACCTTC. Translating gives CASSIAGAGGAKGYGYTF.

On this clonotype itself: In this CDR3 the conserved last residue, phenylalanine or tryptophan, is missing, so a read error is likely. The chain recombines TRBV19 with TRBJ1-1; D remains unclear. The germline V and J ends were trimmed by 6 bases and 0 bases, with 11 bases remaining between them. Looked up from germline, CDR1 is LNHDA and CDR2 is SQIVND (reference sequence). The CDR3 totals 14 residues. The DNA for the CDR3 is TGTGCCAGTAGGCGCGACATACTGAACACTGAAGCTTTCCTT. Encoded protein: CASRRDILNTEAFL.

This clonotype was picked up many times. The V gene is TRBV11-3, the J gene TRBJ1-1, with D possibly TRBD1 on 5 matching bases. Germline loops: CDR1 SGHNT, CDR2 YENEEA. The CDR3 runs 14 residues. The germline V and J ends were trimmed by 5 bases and 11 bases, with 21 bases remaining between them. This CDR3 is CASSVRDPASDAFF. The CDR3 region has the DNA TGTGCCAGCAGCGTCCGGGACCCCGCGTCCGATGCTTTCTTT.

In the case of this clonotype: A read error likely explains this, since a far larger clone differs by one base. V is TRBV6-5 and J is TRBJ1-1; D unclear. The J call may be faulty, since TRBJ2-7 better matches the DNA end. This CDR3 has 15 residues. Per germline, CDR1 MNHEY and CDR2 SVGAGI. The CDR3 bases are TGTGCCAGCAGTTACTCGACTGATTTGGGCGACGAGCAGTACTTC. As protein: CASSYSTDLGDEQYF.

V is TRBV19 and J is TRBJ2-3, with D perhaps TRBD1 (6 bases). Trimming stripped 3 bases from V and 0 bases from J, with 10 bases between. Germline V gene lookup returns CDR1 LNHDA and CDR2 SQIVND (reference sequence). The CDR3 has 15 residues. The DNA of the CDR3 is TGTGCCAGTAGTATGTACGGACAGAGCACAGATACGCAGTATTTT. Translated, it gives CASSMYGQSTDTQYF.